Below, 9 T cell receptor beta chains from the same sample are listed, as sequenced in a study of blood T cell repertoires in COVID-19. The data were produced by immunoSEQ multiplex PCR, yet TCRdb's version contains in-frame clones alone and is incomplete. Of more than 55,000 clones listed, about 86% are singletons. Sequencing used peripheral blood. Every receptor here comes from a man aged 50 or older with active COVID-19.

This clone was detected only a few times. The chain carries TRBV19 and TRBJ2-3; D is possibly TRBD2 (6 bases). Germline V gene sequence: CDR1 LNHDA, CDR2 SQIVND (reference sequence). CDR3 size: 14 residues. V lost 5 bases and J lost 2, with 11 bases in between. CDR3 in amino acids: CASSVSGFTDTQYF. DNA of the CDR3: TGTGCCAGTAGTGTTAGCGGATTCACAGATACGCAGTATTTT.

The chain couples TRBV7-2 to TRBJ1-1, with a weak D call TRBD1 (6 bases). The germline V gene encodes CDR1 SGHTA and CDR2 FQGNSA. The CDR3 covers 14 residues. The V gene lost 5 bases and the J gene lost 4 bases, with 14 bases spanning the gap. The CDR3 reads CASSATGPVTEAFF. CDR3 coding DNA: TGTGCCAGCAGCGCGACAGGACCAGTCACTGAAGCTTTCTTT.

The chain has TRBV5-4 and TRBJ2-1, with D unresolved. The V end lost 4 bases, the J end lost 4 bases, and 9 bases lay between the germline ends. This CDR3 contains 13 residues. Germline loops: CDR1 SGHNT, CDR2 YYREEE (reference sequence). The CDR3 nucleotides are TGTGCCAGCAGCCCCCCGGGTTACAATGAGCAGTTCTTC. Amino acids: CASSPPGYNEQFF. The whole variable domain, filled in from reference TRBV5-4 and TRBJ2-1, reads ETGVTQSPTHLIKTRGQQVTLRCSSQSGHNTVSWYQQALGQGPQFIFQYYREEENGRGNFPPRFSGLQFPNYSSELNVNALELDDSALYLCASSPPGYNEQFFGPGTRLTVL.

CDR3 in amino acids: CASSYGTQNNEQFF. CDR3 DNA: TGTGCCAGCAGTTATGGGACACAGAACAATGAGCAGTTCTTC. The chain joins TRBV6-5 to TRBJ2-1; D may be TRBD1 (6 bases). V was clipped by 3 bases and J by 5 bases, with 11 bases between them. CDR1 and CDR2 from the germline V gene are MNHEY and SVGAGI. This CDR3 is built from 14 residues.

The gene calls are TRBV29-1 and TRBJ1-1; possible D gene TRBD1, 6 bases. The CDR3 is 14 residues long. V was shortened by 0 bases and J by 0 bases, with 8 bases between the two germline ends. Germline lookup yields CDR1 SQVTM and CDR2 ANQGSEA. CDR3 loop: CSVEDPGVNTEAFF. The CDR3 DNA follows: TGCAGCGTTGAAGACCCAGGGGTGAACACTGAAGCTTTCTTT.

This rearrangement joins TRBV7-9 to TRBJ2-1, with 8 bases identical to TRBD1. CDR3 length: 14 residues. In germline, CDR1 is SEHNR, CDR2 FQNEAQ (reference sequence). V lost 4 bases to trimming and J lost 5 bases; unmatched junction nucleotides: 4. The CDR3 sequence: CASSYWDRNNEQFF. The DNA of the CDR3 is TGTGCCAGCAGCTATTGGGACAGGAACAATGAGCAGTTCTTC.

The V call is TRBV19, the J call TRBJ2-4; unclear D gene. V was clipped by 7 bases and J by 7 bases, with 20 bases between them. The CDR3 has 15 amino acids. Germline CDR1 LNHDA, CDR2 SQIVND (reference sequence). CDR3 protein: CASTPSQSPGNIQYF. The CDR3 region has the DNA TGTGCCAGTACCCCATCCCAGTCCCCCGGGAACATTCAGTACTTC. Together with reference TRBV19 and TRBJ2-4, the CDR3 gives the full variable domain: DGGITQSPKYLFRKEGQNVTLSCEQNLNHDAMYWYRQDPGQGLRLIYYSQIVNDFQKGDIAEGYSVSREKKESFPLTVTSAQKNPTAFYLCASTPSQSPGNIQYFGAGTRLSVL.

V and J are TRBV5-1 and TRBJ2-1; D may be TRBD2 (6 bases). Trimming shortened V by 6 bases and J by 3 bases, and 13 bases separated the two germline ends. CDR1 is SGHRS, CDR2 YFSETQ, per germline. The CDR3 has 14 residues. The CDR3 nucleotides are TGCGCCAGCAAGCCGGGACTCAACTACAATGAGCAGTTCTTC. Encoded protein: CASKPGLNYNEQFF.

This clone was seen only once. The chain joins TRBV5-1 to TRBJ2-7, with TRBD2 identical over 8 bases. Germline V CDR1 and CDR2: SGHRS, YFSETQ. This CDR3 has 16 residues. V gave up 6 bases and J gave up 3 bases; unmatched junction bases: 14. The CDR3 coding sequence is TGCGCCAGCACCCAAGGTGGGGCTAGCGGGTACTACGAGCAGTACTTC. Its translation: CASTQGGASGYYEQYF.